This T cell receptor beta chain was captured by sequencing in a study of human T cells and chemical hapten exposure (dated by TCRdb to 2020 to 2022). Describing the broader study: For sensitization, 2% DPC in acetone was applied to a 2 cm by 2 cm area of upper inner arm skin. Throughout the approximately 22-week study period, patients were also given weekly therapeutic DPC doses on the scalp. Most of the patients in the cohort were female, and the cohort covered alopecia areata with under or over 50% scalp involvement, alopecia totalis and alopecia universalis. Patch testing was performed on the upper back with Finn chambers containing 0.01% DPC, and the patch tests were scored after 6 days according to International Contact Dermatitis Research Group standards. In alopecia patients, the study followed how the peripheral blood TCR repertoire changed in vivo over primary and secondary sensitization to diphenylcyclopropenone (DPC), a hapten. For TCR sequencing, blood came from over 25 alopecia patients at anywhere from one to four time points (pre-sensitization, 2, 6 and 24 weeks). The libraries were sequenced as a pool, and the TCR yield per sample differed mostly because of small variations in library volumes within the pool. Patient blood was sampled pre-sensitization (week 0) and at 2, 6 and about 24 weeks after DPC sensitization.

Libraries were prepared through RACE. TCRdb names NextSeq 500 as the instrument used. During library preparation, unique molecular identifiers were attached to individual cDNA molecules so that TCRs could be counted quantitatively and reproducibly. Both TCR alpha and TCR beta chains were sequenced from each blood RNA sample. As for the authors' bioinformatics: A median of about 100,000 TCRs per sample was observed, with a range of roughly 23,224 to 750,000. V, J and CDR3 annotation of the TCR reads was performed with the Decombinator software suite. For PS versus PT1 abundance plots, all samples were subsampled to the same number of TCRs (28,000). TCRs were defined as expanded if absent before sensitization and observed at least eight times at the 2-week time point. The raw public reads went through TCRdb reprocessing: fastp at Q25, MiXCR clone calling, in-frame beta chains kept. Each CDR3 protein gets just one entry, which takes the most common genes and DNA from the rows behind it. The V and J calls, along with clone size, are taken from TCRdb and not from the paper's own processing. The sample data list about 180,000 distinct CDR3 sequences, and nearly 30% of these were observed just once. Jointly, the top ten make up roughly 3% of the sample.

The germline V gene (reference sequence) supplies CDR1 DFQATT and CDR2 SNEGSKA. Its CDR3 holds 11 amino acids, cysteine through phenylalanine. Only the CDR3 portion is preserved as DNA: 33 bases, with reading frame beginning at the first base. Deletion took 1 base off V and 12 bases off J, with a span of 10 bases between the germline ends. This sample's time point label indicates: pre-sensitization, week 0. Reading the label with the study, this specimen's treatment or condition is: therapeutic diphenylcyclopropenone sensitization with weekly scalp DPC. At each patch-test visit, blood was drawn before the patch test was applied. Patients were eligible if aged 18 to 70, diagnosed with alopecia and judged suitable for DPC therapy, and pregnant patients were excluded. Total RNA was extracted from unfractionated whole blood that had been collected in Tempus Blood RNA tubes. As for this clonotype: Its recognized antigen is unknown. No much larger clone is present one base from it, and per-base qualities are unavailable.

General conclusions and limits of the study: Compared with pre-sensitization or healthy control sets, expanded TCRs formed significantly more large CDR3 similarity clusters, which is consistent with antigen-driven responses. Patch test score was positively correlated with the number of PT1 expanded TCRs, with significance at thresholds 8, 16 and 32 but not at 4. Alopecia, a presumed autoimmune disease, was present in all patients, so the immune response of the patients might differ from that of healthy individuals. No change with DPC sensitization was found in the number of TCRs above 1 in 1000 frequency, and no evidence of global repertoire structure alterations was found. Repeated subsampling changed both the strength of the expansion versus patch-test correlation and the threshold at which the correlation became significant.

The source of this sequence is a woman aged 25 to 39 with alopecia areata. Some clones in this sample may be carry-over from other donors' samples. Source: whole blood, taken in connection with sensitization to the hapten diphenylcyclopropenone (DPC). The sequence links TRBV20-1 to TRBJ2-1; TRBD2 is a possible D gene, resting on 5 matching bases. The CDR3 corresponds to CSARVGSGQFF. The bases are TGCAGTGCTAGAGTAGGAAGCGGGCAGTTCTTC.